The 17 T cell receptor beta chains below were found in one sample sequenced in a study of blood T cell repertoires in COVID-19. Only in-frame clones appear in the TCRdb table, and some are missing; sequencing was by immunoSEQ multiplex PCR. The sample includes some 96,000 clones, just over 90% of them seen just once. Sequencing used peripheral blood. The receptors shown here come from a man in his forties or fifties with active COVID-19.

This CDR3 is CASSPAGTGYGYTF. The CDR3 region has the DNA TGTGCCAGCAGCCCCGCCGGGACAGGCTATGGCTACACCTTC. The J gene is TRBJ1-2, the V gene TRBV7-9, with 8 bases lining up with TRBD1. V was clipped by 5 bases and J by 4 bases; unmatched bases: 6. CDR3 length: 14 residues. The V gene's germline CDR1 is SEHNR and CDR2 FQNEAQ (reference sequence).

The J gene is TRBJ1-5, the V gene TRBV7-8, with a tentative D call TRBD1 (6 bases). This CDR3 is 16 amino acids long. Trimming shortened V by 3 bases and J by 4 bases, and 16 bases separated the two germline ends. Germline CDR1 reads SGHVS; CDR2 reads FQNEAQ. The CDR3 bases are TGTGCCAGCAGCTTTGGGGGGGCTGGGGGTAATCAGCCCCAGCATTTT. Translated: CASSFGGAGGNQPQHF.

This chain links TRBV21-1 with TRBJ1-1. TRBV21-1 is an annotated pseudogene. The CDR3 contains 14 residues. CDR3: CASAGGSRGAEAFF. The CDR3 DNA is TGTGCCAGCGCTGGGGGGAGTCGAGGCGCTGAAGCTTTCTTT.

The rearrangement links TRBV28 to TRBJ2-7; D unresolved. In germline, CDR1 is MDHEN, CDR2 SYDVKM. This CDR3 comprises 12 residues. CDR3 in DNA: TGTGCCAGCAGTTCGGTCCGAGACACTCTGCACGTC. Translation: CASSSVRDTLHV.

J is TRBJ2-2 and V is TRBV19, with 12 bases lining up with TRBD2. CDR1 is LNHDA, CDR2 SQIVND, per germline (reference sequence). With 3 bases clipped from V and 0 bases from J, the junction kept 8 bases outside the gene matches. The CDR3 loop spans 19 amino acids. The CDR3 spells CASSIFGLAGKSNTGELFF. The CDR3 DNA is TGTGCCAGTAGTATCTTTGGACTAGCGGGGAAATCGAACACCGGGGAGCTGTTTTTT.

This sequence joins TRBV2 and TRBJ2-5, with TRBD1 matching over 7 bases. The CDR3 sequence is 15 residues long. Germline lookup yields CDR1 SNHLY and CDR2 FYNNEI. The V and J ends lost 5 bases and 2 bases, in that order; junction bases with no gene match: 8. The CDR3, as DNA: TGTGCCAGCAGTAAGGACAGGTCGGCTCAAGAGACCCAGTACTTC. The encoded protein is CASSKDRSAQETQYF.

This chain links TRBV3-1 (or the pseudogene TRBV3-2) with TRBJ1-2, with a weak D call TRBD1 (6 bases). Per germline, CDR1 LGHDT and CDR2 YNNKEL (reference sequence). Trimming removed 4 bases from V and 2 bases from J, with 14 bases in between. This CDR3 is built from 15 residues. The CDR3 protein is CASSPRGRGNYGYTF. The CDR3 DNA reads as TGTGCCAGCAGCCCCAGAGGGAGGGGGAACTATGGCTACACCTTC.

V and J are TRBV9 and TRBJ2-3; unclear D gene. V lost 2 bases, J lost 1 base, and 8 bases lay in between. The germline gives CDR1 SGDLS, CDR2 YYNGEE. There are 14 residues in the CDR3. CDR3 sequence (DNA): TGTGCCAGCAGCGTTAGAGTTGGCACAGATACGCAGTATTTT. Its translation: CASSVRVGTDTQYF.

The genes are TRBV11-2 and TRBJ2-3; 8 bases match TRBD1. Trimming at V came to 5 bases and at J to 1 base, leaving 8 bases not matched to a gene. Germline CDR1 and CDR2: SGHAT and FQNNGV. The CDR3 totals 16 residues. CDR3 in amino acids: CASSQQGGGGTDTQYF. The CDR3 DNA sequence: TGTGCCAGCAGCCAACAGGGGGGTGGCGGCACAGATACGCAGTATTTT.

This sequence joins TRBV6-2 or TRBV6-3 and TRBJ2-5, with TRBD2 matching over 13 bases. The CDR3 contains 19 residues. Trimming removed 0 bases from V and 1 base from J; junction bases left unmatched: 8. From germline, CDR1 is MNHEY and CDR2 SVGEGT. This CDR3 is CASSYSPRRLAGGQETQYF. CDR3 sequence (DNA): TGTGCCAGCAGTTACTCGCCCAGACGACTAGCGGGGGGCCAAGAGACCCAGTACTTC.

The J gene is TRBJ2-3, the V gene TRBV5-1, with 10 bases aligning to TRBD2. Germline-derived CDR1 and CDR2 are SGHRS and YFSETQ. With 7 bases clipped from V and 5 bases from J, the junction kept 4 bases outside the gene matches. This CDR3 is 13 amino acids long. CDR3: CASFLAGEDTQYF. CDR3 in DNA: TGCGCCAGCTTCCTAGCGGGGGAAGATACGCAGTATTTT.

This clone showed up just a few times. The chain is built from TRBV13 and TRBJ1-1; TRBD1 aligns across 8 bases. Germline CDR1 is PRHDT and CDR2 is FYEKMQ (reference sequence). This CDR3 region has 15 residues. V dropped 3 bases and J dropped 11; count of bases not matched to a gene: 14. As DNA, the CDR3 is TGTGCCAGCAGCTTCCCGACAGGGGACTCAATTGGGGCTTTCTTT. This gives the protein CASSFPTGDSIGAFF.

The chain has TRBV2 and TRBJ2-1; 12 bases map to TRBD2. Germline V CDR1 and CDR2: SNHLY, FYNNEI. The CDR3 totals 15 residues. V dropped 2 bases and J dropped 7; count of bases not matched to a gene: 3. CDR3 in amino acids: CASSERTSGVNEQFF. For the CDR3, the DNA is TGTGCCAGCAGTGAACGGACTAGCGGGGTAAATGAGCAGTTCTTC.

CDR3 sequence (DNA): TGTGCCAGCTCACGAGCGGGAGGGCCTGGAAATGAGCAGTTCTTC. Its translation is CASSRAGGPGNEQFF. The chain recombines TRBV18 with TRBJ2-1, with 10 bases fitting TRBD2. This CDR3 comprises 15 residues. Germline trimming cut 4 bases from V and 7 bases from J; bases unmatched to any gene: 7. CDR1 KGHSH and CDR2 LQKENI come from the germline V gene.

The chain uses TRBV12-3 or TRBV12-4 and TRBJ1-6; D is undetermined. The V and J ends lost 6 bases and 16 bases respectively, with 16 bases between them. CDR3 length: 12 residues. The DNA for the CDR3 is TGTGCCAGCAGCCCGACACGAGCCCGTCTCCACTTT. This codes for CASSPTRARLHF.

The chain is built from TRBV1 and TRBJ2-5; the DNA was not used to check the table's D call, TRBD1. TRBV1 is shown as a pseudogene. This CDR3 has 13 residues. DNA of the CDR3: TGCACCAGCAGTGCAGGCTCCCAAGAGACCCAGTACTTC. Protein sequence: CTSSAGSQETQYF.

The CDR3 spells CASSSYRAYRDEAFF. CDR3 coding DNA: TGCGCCAGCAGCTCCTACCGGGCCTACAGGGATGAAGCTTTCTTT. The rearrangement joins TRBV5-1 to TRBJ1-1; D perhaps matches TRBD1 (6 bases). The CDR3 spans 15 residues. The V and J ends lost 3 bases and 7 bases respectively, with 19 bases between them. The germline V gene encodes CDR1 SGHRS and CDR2 YFSETQ. Full variable domain (missing parts from reference TRBV5-1 and TRBJ1-1): KAGVTQTPRYLIKTRGQQVTLSCSPISGHRSVSWYQQTPGQGLQFLFEYFSETQRNKGNFPGRFSGRQFSNSRSEMNVSTLELGDSALYLCASSSYRAYRDEAFFGQGTRLTVV.